These 3 T cell receptor beta chains were all obtained from the same sample, sequenced in a study of blood T cell repertoires in COVID-19. Profiling relied on immunoSEQ multiplex PCR, and the TCRdb table lists in-frame clones only, not all of them. This sample has 350,000 to 450,000 clones, with around 86% found just once. The specimen was peripheral blood. The receptors derive from a human donor in a cohort sampled during active COVID-19.

The chain combines TRBV27 with TRBJ2-7; 8 positions agree with TRBD1. The CDR3 spans 15 residues. Germline values: CDR1 MNHEY, CDR2 SMNVEV (reference sequence). The ends lost 4 bases at V and 7 bases at J; junction bases unmatched: 12. CDR3 sequence: CASSSGGLVLWEQYF. The CDR3 DNA follows: TGTGCCAGCAGTTCAGGGGGCCTTGTCCTGTGGGAGCAGTACTTC.

CDR3 bases: TGTGCCAGCTCACCACAAGGAGGTAGCTCTGGGGCCAACGTCCTGACTTTC. Amino acids: CASSPQGGSSGANVLTF. V is TRBV18 and J is TRBJ2-6; the D gene is possibly TRBD2 (5 bases). V was shortened by 1 base and J by 0 bases, with 10 bases between the two germline ends. CDR1 is KGHSH and CDR2 is LQKENI in the germline V gene. The CDR3 has 17 residues.

The chain is built from TRBV14 and TRBJ2-1; D ambiguous. Germline lookup yields CDR1 SGHDN and CDR2 FVKESK. V was cut by 1 base and J by 4 bases, with 5 bases left in between. The CDR3 is 13 residues long. CDR3 sequence (DNA): TGTGCCAGCAGCCAAGGGCGGTACAATGAGCAGTTCTTC. As protein: CASSQGRYNEQFF.